This T cell receptor beta chain stems from a study of blood T cell repertoires in COVID-19. The CDR3 totals 14 residues. Germline V gene sequence: CDR1 SGHKS, CDR2 YYEKEE (reference sequence). With 5 bases clipped from V and 5 bases from J, the junction kept 10 bases outside the gene matches. The data were produced by immunoSEQ multiplex PCR, yet TCRdb's version contains in-frame clones alone and is incomplete. The repertoire has fewer than 180,000 clones, 84% of them found once; the top ten carry around 2.1%. Sample: peripheral blood. The source of this sequence is a man aged 70 or older with acute or convalescent COVID-19. The chain couples TRBV5-5 to TRBJ2-7, with 7 bases identical to TRBD1. The CDR3 is CASSQDDRVNEQYF. The CDR3 nucleotides read TGTGCCAGCAGTCAAGACGACAGGGTGAACGAGCAGTACTTC.